This TCR beta chain was profiled in a study of shared clonotypes between healthy human individuals. Study-wide background: There were three CD4 naive, three CD4 memory, two CD8 naive and one CD8 memory plates per donor.

Study outcomes and limitations: Shared clonotypes across all four donors exceeded non-shared ones in generation probability.

This clone appeared once. Its target is not known. CDR1 is LNHNV and CDR2 is YYDKDF in the germline V gene (reference sequence). V shed 1 base and J shed 5 bases, with 15 bases lying between them. The CDR3 loop spans 15 amino acids. The deep-level immunoSEQ assay was used. Assay: immunoSEQ multiplex PCR; the TCRdb copy retains only in-frame clones and omits some. The sample carries around 2.5 million clones, more than 85% recorded once. The sample taken for sequencing was naive CD4+ T cells from PBMCs. Subset meaning: CD45RA+ positively selected. This sequence was found in a man aged 18 to 29 in good health. Some clones in this sample may be carry-over from other donors' samples. The V and J genes are TRBV15 and TRBJ2-7, with D maybe TRBD1 (6 bases). The CDR3, as DNA: TGTGCCACCAGCAGAGTATCCCAGGGGAAAGACGAGCAGTACTTC. This encodes CATSRVSQGKDEQYF.